These 9 T cell receptor beta chains share one sample of origin, sequenced in a study of shared clonotypes between healthy human individuals. The data were produced by immunoSEQ multiplex PCR, yet TCRdb's version contains in-frame clones alone and is incomplete. Of under 2.5 million clones listed, 85% to 95% were seen once; the top ten hold about 0.36%. The sequencing sample was made of naive CD4+ T cells from PBMCs. Subset defined: CD45RA+ positively selected. The source of these receptors is a man aged 18 to 29 in good health. Some clones in this sample may be carry-over from other donors' samples.

The chain uses TRBV28 and TRBJ1-4; TRBD1 might be the D (5 bases). This CDR3 region has 14 residues. The V end lost 8 bases, the J end lost 8 bases, and 18 bases lay between the germline ends. Germline CDR1 and CDR2: MDHEN and SYDVKM. The CDR3 loop reads CASGPGPRGEKLFF. CDR3 in DNA: TGTGCCAGCGGGCCCGGGCCAAGGGGAGAAAAACTGTTTTTT.

This rearrangement joins TRBV27 to TRBJ1-5; D is perhaps TRBD1 (6 bases). This CDR3 comprises 22 residues. Germline V gene data show CDR1 as MNHEY and CDR2 as SMNVEV (reference sequence). V was trimmed by 0 bases and J by 7 bases, leaving 34 bases between them. This CDR3 reads CASSLSASLSDGLGGPFQPQHF. The CDR3 region has the DNA TGTGCCAGCAGTTTATCAGCCTCACTTTCCGACGGCCTAGGGGGTCCTTTCCAGCCCCAGCATTTT.

The chain joins TRBV18 to TRBJ2-5; TRBD2 aligns across 9 bases. Losses at the gene ends were 6 bases for V and 4 bases for J; bases not matched to a gene: 6. Germline CDR1 is KGHSH and CDR2 is LQKENI. CDR3 length: 14 residues. CDR3 nucleotide sequence: TGTGCCAGCTCCGAGGCGGGGGGGCCAGAGACCCAGTACTTC. This sequence encodes CASSEAGGPETQYF.

This chain links TRBV6-4 with TRBJ1-2; D not resolved. This CDR3 is built from 13 residues. V lost 5 bases and J 5 bases, leaving 12 bases between the germline ends. Germline V gene lookup returns CDR1 MRHNA and CDR2 SNTAGT. CDR3 nucleotide sequence: TGTGCCAGCAGTCCGCTCCGCCGGTATGGCTACACCTTC. The encoded protein is CASSPLRRYGYTF.

This clone came up once. The chain carries TRBV28 and TRBJ2-4, with TRBD1 matching over 8 bases. Germline loops: CDR1 MDHEN, CDR2 SYDVKM. The CDR3 has 19 amino acids. V was pared by 7 bases and J by 1 base, with 18 bases of the junction left unmatched. CDR3 coding DNA: TGTGCCAGCACTCGATGGGGGACAGGTTTCTCGGGGGCCAAAAACATTCAGTACTTC. Its translation: CASTRWGTGFSGAKNIQYF.

This clone was picked up one time. This sample includes further DNA sequences coding for the same CDR3. The chain carries TRBV6-5 and TRBJ2-7; D not resolved. V was trimmed by 6 bases and J by 2 bases, leaving 14 bases between them. The CDR3 length is 14 residues. CDR1 and CDR2 from the germline V gene are MNHEY and SVGAGI. CDR3 sequence: CASSRTDRPYEQYF. CDR3 sequence (DNA): TGTGCCAGCAGCCGTACGGACCGACCCTACGAGCAGTACTTC.

This chain links TRBV19 with TRBJ1-1, with unresolved D. V was clipped by 3 bases and J by 5 bases, with 13 bases between them. The V gene's germline CDR1 is LNHDA and CDR2 SQIVND (reference sequence). The CDR3 is 14 amino acids. The CDR3 DNA reads TGTGCCAGTAGTATTGTAAGGGCGGGGACTGAAGCTTTCTTT. Amino acid sequence: CASSIVRAGTEAFF.

The chain carries TRBV28 and TRBJ2-3, with TRBD2 matching over 7 bases. The length of the CDR3 is 15 residues. Germline lookup yields CDR1 MDHEN and CDR2 SYDVKM. The V and J ends lost 3 bases and 2 bases, in that order; junction bases with no gene match: 5. CDR3 loop: CASSFLAALTDTQYF. CDR3 coding DNA: TGTGCCAGCAGTTTCCTAGCGGCCCTCACAGATACGCAGTATTTT.

V usage is TRBV7-6 and J usage is TRBJ1-2; 10 positions match TRBD1. The CDR3 has 19 residues. The germline V gene has CDR1 SGHVS and CDR2 FNYEAQ. Trimming removed 5 bases from V and 6 bases from J; junction bases left unmatched: 21. In DNA, the CDR3 is TGTGCCAGCAGCCAATTACAATCACATTCCGGGACAGGGGAACATGGCTACACCTTC. This encodes CASSQLQSHSGTGEHGYTF.